The T cell receptor beta chain described here comes from a study of beta chain features in type 1 diabetes. Study-level results: Shortening of TCRB CDR3s, moderate but significant, appeared in all four CD4+ subsets of Type 1 diabetes patients.

The entirety of the isolated RNA underwent reverse transcription, so expressed TCRB transcripts were sequenced. Using immunoSEQ multiplex PCR, the repertoire was profiled, and TCRdb retains in-frame clones only, with some absent. The sample consists of nearly 700,000 clones, around 15% of them appearing once. Germline loops: CDR1 SNHLY, CDR2 FYNNEI. Trimming stripped 2 bases from V and 2 bases from J, with 7 bases between. CDR3 length: 13 residues. On this clone itself: Its specificity is unknown. Other nucleotide sequences from this sample produce the same CDR3.

Over 95% purity was reached by all sorted populations. The gene calls are TRBV2 and TRBJ2-7; D is ambiguous. The sequence came from a man aged 18 to 29 with type 1 diabetes. Material: naive CD4+ T cells from blood. The chain's CDR3 is CASSEQVPYEQYF. CDR3 nucleotides: TGTGCCAGCAGTGAACAGGTCCCCTACGAGCAGTACTTC. Using reference TRBV2 and TRBJ2-7 for the parts outside the CDR3, the full variable domain is EPEVTQTPSHQVTQMGQEVILRCVPISNHLYFYWYRQILGQKVEFLVSFYNNEISEKSEIFDDQFSVERPDGSNFTLKIRSTKLEDSAMYFCASSEQVPYEQYFGPGTRLTVT.